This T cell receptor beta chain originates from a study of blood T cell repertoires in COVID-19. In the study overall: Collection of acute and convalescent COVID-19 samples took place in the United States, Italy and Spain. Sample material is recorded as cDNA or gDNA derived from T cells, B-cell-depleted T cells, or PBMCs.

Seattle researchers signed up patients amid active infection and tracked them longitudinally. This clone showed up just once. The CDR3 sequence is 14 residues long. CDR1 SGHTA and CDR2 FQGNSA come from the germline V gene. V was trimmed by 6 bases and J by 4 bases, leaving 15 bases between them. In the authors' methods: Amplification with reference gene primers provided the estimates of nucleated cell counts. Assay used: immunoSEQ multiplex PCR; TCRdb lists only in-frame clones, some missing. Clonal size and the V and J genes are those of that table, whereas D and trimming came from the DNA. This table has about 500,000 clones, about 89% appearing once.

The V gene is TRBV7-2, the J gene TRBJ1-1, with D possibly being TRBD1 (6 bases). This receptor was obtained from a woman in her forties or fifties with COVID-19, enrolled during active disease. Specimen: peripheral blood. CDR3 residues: CASRSEVGGTEAFF. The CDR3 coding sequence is TGTGCCAGCAGGTCCGAGGTAGGGGGCACTGAAGCTTTCTTT.